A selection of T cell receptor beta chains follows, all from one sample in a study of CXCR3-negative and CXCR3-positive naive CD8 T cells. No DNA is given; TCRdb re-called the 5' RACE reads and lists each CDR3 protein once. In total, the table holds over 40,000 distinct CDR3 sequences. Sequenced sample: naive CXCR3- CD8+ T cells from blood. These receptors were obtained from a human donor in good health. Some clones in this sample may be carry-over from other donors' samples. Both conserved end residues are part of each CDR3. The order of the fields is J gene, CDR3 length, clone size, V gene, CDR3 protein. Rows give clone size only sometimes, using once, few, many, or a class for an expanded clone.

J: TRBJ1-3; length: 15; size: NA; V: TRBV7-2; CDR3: CASTSAGTSGNTIYF
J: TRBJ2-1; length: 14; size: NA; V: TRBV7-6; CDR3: CASSFPTGNGEQFF
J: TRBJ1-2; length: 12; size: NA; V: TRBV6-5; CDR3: CATRWGAHGYTF
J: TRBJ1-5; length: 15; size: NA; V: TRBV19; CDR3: CASSIEGRVNQPQHF
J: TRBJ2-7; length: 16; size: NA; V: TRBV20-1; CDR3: CSARDLRGFSSYEQYF
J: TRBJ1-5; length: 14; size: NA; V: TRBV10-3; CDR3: CAISQSGSNQPQHF
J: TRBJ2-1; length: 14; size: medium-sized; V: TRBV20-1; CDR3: CSANSGGDYNEQFF
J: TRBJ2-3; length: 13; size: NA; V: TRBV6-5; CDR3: CASSYSNSARMYF
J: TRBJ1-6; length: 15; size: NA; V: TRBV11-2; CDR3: CASSWGTETNSPLHF
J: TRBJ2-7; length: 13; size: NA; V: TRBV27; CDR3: CASQQAASYEQYF
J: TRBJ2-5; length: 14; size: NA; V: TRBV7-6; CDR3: CASTKGPGQETQYF
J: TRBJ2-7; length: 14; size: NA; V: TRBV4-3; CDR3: CASSQAGLSYEQYF
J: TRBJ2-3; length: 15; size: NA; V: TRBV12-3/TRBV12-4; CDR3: CASSPLEGVTDTQYF
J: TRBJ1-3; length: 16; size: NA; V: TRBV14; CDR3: CASSHRTVYSGNTIYF
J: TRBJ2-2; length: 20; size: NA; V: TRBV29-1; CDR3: CSVEENPGHRGRPDTGELFF
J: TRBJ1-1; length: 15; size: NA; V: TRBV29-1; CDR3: CSVAGGGHRSTEAFF
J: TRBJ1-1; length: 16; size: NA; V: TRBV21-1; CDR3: CASTQEGGARNTEAFF
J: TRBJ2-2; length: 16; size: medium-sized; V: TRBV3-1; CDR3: CASSQERFLYTGELFF
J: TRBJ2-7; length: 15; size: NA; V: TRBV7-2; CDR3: CASSVGTEPSYEQYF
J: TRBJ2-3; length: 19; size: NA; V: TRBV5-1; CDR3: CASSFGDFPPVSSTDTQYF
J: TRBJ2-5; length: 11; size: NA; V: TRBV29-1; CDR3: CSLHIGETQYF
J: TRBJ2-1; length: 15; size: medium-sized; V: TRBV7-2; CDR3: CASSSHGGPGNEQFF
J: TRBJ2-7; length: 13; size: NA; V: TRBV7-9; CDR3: CASSPYPGTEQYF
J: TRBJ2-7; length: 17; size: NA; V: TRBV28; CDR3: CASSSEYGTDFTYEQYF
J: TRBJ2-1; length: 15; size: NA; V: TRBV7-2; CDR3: CASSLVAGSYNEQFF
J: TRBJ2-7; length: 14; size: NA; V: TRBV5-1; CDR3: CASSDMTGVNEQYF
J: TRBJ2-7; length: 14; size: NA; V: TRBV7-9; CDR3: CASSLVGGGYEQYF
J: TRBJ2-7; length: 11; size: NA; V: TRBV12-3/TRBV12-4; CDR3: CASSFGTSQYF
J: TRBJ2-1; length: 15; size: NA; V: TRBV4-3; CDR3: CASSFNSGTGFEQFF
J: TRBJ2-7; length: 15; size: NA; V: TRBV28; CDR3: CASRVSGRSSYEQYF
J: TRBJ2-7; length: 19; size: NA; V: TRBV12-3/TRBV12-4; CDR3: CASSSPQRGAILSSYEQYF
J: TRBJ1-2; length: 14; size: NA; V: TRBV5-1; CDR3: CASSLDLGGSGYTF
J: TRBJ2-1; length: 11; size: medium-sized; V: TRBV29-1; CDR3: CSVQQGGEQFF
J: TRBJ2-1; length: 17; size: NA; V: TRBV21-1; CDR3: CASSIPRLAGDYNEQFF
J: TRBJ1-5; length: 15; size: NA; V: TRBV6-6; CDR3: CASSYAVGWDQPQHF
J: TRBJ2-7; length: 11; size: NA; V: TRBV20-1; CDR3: CSAVPLGEQYF
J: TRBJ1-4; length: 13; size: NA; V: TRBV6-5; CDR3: CASRGPGDEKLFF
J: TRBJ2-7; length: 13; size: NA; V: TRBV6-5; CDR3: CASSATTSYEQYF
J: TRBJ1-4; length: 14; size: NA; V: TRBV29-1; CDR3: CSVSTGGGFEKLFF
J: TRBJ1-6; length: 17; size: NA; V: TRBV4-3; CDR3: CASSQEVESSYNSPLHF
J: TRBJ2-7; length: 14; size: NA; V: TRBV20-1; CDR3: CSAIPGLGAYEQYF
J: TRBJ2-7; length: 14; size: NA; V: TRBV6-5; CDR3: CASSYGTRTYEQYF
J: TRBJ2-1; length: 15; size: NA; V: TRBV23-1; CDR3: CASRGGPSWGNEQFF
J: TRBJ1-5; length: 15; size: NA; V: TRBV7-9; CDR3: CASSLAAGGYQPQHF